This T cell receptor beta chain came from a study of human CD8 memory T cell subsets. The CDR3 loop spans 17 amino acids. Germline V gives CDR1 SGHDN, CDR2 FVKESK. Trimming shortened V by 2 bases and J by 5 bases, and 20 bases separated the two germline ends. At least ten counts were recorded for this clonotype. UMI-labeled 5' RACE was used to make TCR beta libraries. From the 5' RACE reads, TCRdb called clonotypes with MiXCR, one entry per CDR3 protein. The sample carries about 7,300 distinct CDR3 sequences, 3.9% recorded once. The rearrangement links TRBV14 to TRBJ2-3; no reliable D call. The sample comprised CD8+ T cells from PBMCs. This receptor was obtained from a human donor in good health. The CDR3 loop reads CASSQHLLSVVKDTQYF. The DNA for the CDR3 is TGTGCCAGCAGCCAACACCTCCTATCGGTGGTAAAAGATACGCAGTATTTT. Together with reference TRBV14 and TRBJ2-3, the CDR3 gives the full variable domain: EAGVTQFPSHSVIEKGQTVTLRCDPISGHDNLYWYRRVMGKEIKFLLHFVKESKQDESGMPNNRFLAERTGGTYSTLKVQPAELEDSGVYFCASSQHLLSVVKDTQYFGPGTRLTVL.